The present entry profiles one TCR beta chain with its context. This specimen belongs to a study of metastatic and nonmetastatic thyroid tumors. Before thyroid surgery, none of the patients had received any treatment. Trimming took 6 bases from V and 5 from J; bases not matched to a gene: 12. Germline CDR1 reads SGHDN; CDR2 reads FVKESK. CDR3 size: 15 residues. Using MiXCR, TCRdb reanalyzed the PCR reads. The sample yields 43,000 or so clones, approximately 15% seen once. The chain is built from TRBV14 and TRBJ2-7, with 8 bases matching TRBD2. The receptor comes from a female donor with papillary thyroid cancer or a benign thyroid nodule (not recorded which). Some clones in this sample may be carry-over from other donors' samples. Sequencing used blood. Written as DNA, the CDR3 is TGTGCCAGCAGAAACTCGGCTAGCGGGTACCACGAGCAGTACTTC. Translation: CASRNSASGYHEQYF.